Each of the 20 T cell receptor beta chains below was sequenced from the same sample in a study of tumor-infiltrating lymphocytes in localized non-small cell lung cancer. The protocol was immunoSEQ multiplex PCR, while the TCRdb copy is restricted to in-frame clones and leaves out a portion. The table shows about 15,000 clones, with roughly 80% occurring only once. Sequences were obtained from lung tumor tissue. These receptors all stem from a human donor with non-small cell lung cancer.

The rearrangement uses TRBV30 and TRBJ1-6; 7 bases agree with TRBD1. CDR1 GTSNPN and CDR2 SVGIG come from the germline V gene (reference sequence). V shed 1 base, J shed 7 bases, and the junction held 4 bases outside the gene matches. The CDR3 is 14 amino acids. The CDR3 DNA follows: TGTGCCTGGAGTGGGGGACAGCTCAATTCACCCCTCCACTTT. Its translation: CAWSGGQLNSPLHF.

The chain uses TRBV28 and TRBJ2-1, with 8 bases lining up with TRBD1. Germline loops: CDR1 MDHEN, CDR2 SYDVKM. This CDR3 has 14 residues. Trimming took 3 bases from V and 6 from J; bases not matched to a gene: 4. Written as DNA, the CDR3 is TGTGCCAGCAGTTTTTTTACAGGGGGCAATGAGCAGTTCTTC. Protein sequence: CASSFFTGGNEQFF.

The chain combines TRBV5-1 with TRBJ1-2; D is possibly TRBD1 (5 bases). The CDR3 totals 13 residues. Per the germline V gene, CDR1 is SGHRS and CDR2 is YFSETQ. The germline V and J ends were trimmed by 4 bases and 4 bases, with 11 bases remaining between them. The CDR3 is CASSLKGSYGYTF. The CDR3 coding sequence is TGCGCCAGCAGCCTCAAGGGGTCCTATGGCTACACCTTC.

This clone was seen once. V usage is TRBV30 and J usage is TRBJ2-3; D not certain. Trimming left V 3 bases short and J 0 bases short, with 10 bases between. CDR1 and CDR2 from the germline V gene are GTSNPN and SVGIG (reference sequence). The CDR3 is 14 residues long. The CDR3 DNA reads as TGTGCCTGGAGAGTGGCAGGAAGCACAGATACGCAGTATTTT. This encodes CAWRVAGSTDTQYF.

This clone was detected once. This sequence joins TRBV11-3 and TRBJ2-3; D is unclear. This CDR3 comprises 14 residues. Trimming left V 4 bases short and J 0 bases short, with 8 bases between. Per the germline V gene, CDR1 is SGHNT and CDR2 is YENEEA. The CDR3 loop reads CASSWASSTDTQYF. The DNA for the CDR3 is TGTGCCAGCAGCTGGGCTTCTAGCACAGATACGCAGTATTTT.

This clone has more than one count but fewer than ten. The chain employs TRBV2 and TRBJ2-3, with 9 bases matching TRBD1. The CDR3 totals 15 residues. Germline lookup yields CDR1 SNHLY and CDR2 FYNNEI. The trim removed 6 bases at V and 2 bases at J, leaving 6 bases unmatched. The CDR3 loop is CASRGGQGNTDTQYF. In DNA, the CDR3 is TGTGCCAGCAGGGGAGGACAGGGGAACACAGATACGCAGTATTTT.

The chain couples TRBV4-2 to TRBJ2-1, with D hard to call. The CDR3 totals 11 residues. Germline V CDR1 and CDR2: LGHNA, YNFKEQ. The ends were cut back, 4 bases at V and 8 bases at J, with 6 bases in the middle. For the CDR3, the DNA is TGTGCCAGCAGCCTTCAAGATGAGCAGTTCTTC. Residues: CASSLQDEQFF.

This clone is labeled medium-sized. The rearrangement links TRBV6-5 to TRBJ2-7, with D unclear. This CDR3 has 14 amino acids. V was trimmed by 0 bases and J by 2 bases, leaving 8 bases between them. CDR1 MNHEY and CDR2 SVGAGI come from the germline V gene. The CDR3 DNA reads TGTGCCAGCAGTTACTCCTTTGGGCCCTACGAGCAGTACTTC. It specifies CASSYSFGPYEQYF.

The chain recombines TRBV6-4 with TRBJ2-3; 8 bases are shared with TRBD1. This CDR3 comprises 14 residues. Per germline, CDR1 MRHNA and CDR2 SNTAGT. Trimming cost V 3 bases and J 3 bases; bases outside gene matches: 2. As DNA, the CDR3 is TGTGCCAGCAGTGAACAGGGGGGAACAGATACGCAGTATTTT. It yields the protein CASSEQGGTDTQYF.

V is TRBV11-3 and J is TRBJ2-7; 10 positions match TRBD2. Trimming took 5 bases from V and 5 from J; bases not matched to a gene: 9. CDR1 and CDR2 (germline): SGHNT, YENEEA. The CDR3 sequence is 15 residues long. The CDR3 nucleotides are TGTGCCAGCAGCCCGGGGGGTGGACTAGCGGACGAGCAGTACTTC. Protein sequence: CASSPGGGLADEQYF.

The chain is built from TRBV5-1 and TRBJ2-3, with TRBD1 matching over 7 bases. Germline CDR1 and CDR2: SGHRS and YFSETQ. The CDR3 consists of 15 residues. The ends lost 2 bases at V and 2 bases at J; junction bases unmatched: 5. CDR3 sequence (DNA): TGCGCCAGCAGCTTACCGGGACAGCACACAGATACGCAGTATTTT. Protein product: CASSLPGQHTDTQYF.

The CDR3 sequence: CASSPGLPTDTQYF. The CDR3 DNA sequence: TGTGCCAGCAGTCCGGGACTCCCCACAGATACGCAGTATTTT. The chain employs TRBV28 and TRBJ2-3, with D possibly TRBD2 on 6 matching bases. V lost 5 bases, J lost 2 bases, and 11 bases lay in between. Germline-derived CDR1 and CDR2 are MDHEN and SYDVKM. The CDR3 covers 14 residues.

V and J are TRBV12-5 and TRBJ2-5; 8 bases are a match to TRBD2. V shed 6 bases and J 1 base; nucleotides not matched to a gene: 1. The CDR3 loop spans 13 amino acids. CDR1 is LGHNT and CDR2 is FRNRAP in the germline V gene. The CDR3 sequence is CASGRGVQETQYF. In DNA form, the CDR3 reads TGTGCTAGTGGGCGGGGGGTCCAAGAGACCCAGTACTTC.

CDR3 region: CASSLEGQGNQPQHF. The CDR3 DNA is TGCGCCAGCAGCTTGGAAGGACAGGGCAATCAGCCCCAGCATTTT. The rearrangement joins TRBV5-1 to TRBJ1-5; 7 bases map to TRBD1. CDR3 size: 15 residues. V was clipped by 0 bases and J by 2 bases; unmatched bases: 2. The germline V gene encodes CDR1 SGHRS and CDR2 YFSETQ.

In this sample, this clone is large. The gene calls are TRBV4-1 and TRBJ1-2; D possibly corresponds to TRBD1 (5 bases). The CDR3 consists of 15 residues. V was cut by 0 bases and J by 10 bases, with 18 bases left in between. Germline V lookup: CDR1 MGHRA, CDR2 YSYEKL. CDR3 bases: TGCGCCAGCAGCCAAGACCCAGGGTCCTGGGAGGTCTACACCTTC. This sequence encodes CASSQDPGSWEVYTF.

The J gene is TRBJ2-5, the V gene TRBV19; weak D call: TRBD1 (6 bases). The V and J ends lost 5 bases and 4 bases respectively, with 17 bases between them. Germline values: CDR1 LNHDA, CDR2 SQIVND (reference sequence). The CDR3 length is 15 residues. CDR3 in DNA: TGTGCCAGTAGTTCTACAGGGAATATCGGAGAGACCCAGTACTTC. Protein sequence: CASSSTGNIGETQYF.

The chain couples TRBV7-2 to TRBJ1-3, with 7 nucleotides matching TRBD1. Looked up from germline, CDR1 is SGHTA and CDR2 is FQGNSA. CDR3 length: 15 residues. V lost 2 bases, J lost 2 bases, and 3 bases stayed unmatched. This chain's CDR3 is CASSLWGQTGNTIYF. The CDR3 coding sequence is TGTGCCAGCAGCTTATGGGGACAGACTGGAAACACCATATATTTT.

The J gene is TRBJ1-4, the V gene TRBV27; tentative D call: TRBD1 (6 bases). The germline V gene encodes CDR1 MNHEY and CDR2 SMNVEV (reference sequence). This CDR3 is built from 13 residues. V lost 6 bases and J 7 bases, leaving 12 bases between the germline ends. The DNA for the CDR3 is TGTGCCAGCAGCACAGGGCACCTTGAAAAACTGTTTTTT. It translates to CASSTGHLEKLFF.

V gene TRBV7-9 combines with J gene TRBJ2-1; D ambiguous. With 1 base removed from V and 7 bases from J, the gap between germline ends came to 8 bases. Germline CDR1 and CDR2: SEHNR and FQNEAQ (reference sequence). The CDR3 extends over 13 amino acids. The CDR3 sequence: CASSLDSRNEQFF. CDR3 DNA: TGTGCCAGCAGCTTAGACTCGCGGAATGAGCAGTTCTTC.

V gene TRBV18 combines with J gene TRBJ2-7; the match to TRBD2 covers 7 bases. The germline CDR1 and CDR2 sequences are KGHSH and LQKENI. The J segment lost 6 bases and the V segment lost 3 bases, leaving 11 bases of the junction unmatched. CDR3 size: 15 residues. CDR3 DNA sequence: TGTGCCAGCTCACCGAAAGGACTAGGAGGTCTCGAGCAGTACTTC. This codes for CASSPKGLGGLEQYF.